The rows below give T cell receptor beta chains drawn from one sample of a study of shared clonotypes between healthy human individuals. Repertoires were generated with immunoSEQ multiplex PCR, while TCRdb's copy carries only in-frame clones and drops some. The sample lists around 1.1 million clones, 70% to 85% seen once, with almost 0.9% in the top ten. Sample: memory CD4+ T cells from PBMCs. Receptor source: a man younger than 35 in good health. Some clones in this sample may be carry-over from other donors' samples. Each CDR3 is given with its conserved first and last residue. A D gene is named only where the DNA matches it firmly. A row's size may be missing; if present it is once, few, many or a size class.

clone_size	v_call	j_call	d_call	cdr3_aa	cdr3_nt
-	TRBV6-6	TRBJ2-3	-	CASSYGQTLSTDTQYF	TGTGCCAGCAGTTACGGGCAGACCCTAAGCACAGATACGCAGTATTTT
-	TRBV30	TRBJ1-1	-	CAWSLGFTEAFF	TGTGCCTGGAGTCTGGGGTTCACTGAAGCTTTCTTT
-	TRBV7-9	TRBJ2-7	-	CASSLVGQASYEQYF	TGTGCCAGCAGCTTAGTCGGTCAGGCATCCTACGAGCAGTACTTC
-	TRBV11-2	TRBJ2-6	-	CASSRLRSGANVLTF	TGTGCCAGCAGCAGACTGAGGTCTGGGGCCAACGTCCTGACTTTC
-	TRBV10-3	TRBJ2-2	TRBD2	CAIRGLADTGELFF	TGTGCCATCAGGGGACTAGCGGATACCGGGGAGCTGTTTTTT
-	TRBV2	TRBJ2-3	TRBD2	CASSPSGNRGDTQYF	TGTGCCAGCAGCCCTAGCGGGAATAGGGGAGATACGCAGTATTTT
few	TRBV11-1	TRBJ2-2	TRBD2	CASSPGRTDTGELFF	TGTGCCAGCAGCCCCGGGAGGACGGACACCGGGGAGCTGTTTTTT
-	TRBV28	TRBJ1-1	-	CASSLGGAMNTEAFF	TGTGCCAGCAGTTTAGGAGGGGCCATGAACACTGAAGCTTTCTTT
-	TRBV6-5	TRBJ1-5	-	CASSYVGGGFQPQHF	TGTGCCAGCAGTTACGTGGGTGGGGGGTTCCAGCCCCAGCATTTT
-	TRBV15	TRBJ2-7	-	CATSRGGLSSYEQYF	TGTGCCACCAGCCGGGGCGGACTGAGCTCCTACGAGCAGTACTTC
-	TRBV9	TRBJ2-7	-	CASSVGQRNYEQYF	TGTGCCAGCAGCGTAGGACAGCGGAATTACGAGCAGTACTTC
-	TRBV11-2	TRBJ2-3	TRBD2	CASSLVGSGSVTDTQYF	TGTGCCAGCAGCTTAGTGGGAAGCGGGAGCGTCACAGATACGCAGTATTTT
-	TRBV7-8	TRBJ1-1	TRBD1	CASSGDRGFRAFF	TGTGCCAGCAGCGGGGACAGGGGGTTCCGGGCTTTCTTT
-	TRBV5-1	TRBJ1-2	-	CASNQGGLSNYGYTF	TGCGCCAGCAATCAGGGAGGTCTATCTAACTATGGCTACACCTTC
-	TRBV11-2	TRBJ1-1	TRBD1	CASSLDARGRVTEAFF	TGTGCCAGCAGCTTAGACGCAAGGGGGCGGGTCACTGAAGCTTTCTTT
-	TRBV9	TRBJ2-1	TRBD2	CASAGGAGVNNEQFF	TGTGCCAGCGCCGGGGGAGCGGGAGTGAACAATGAGCAGTTCTTC
-	TRBV7-9	TRBJ2-1	-	CASSFQGLKRNEQFF	TGTGCCAGCAGCTTCCAGGGGCTAAAGCGAAATGAGCAGTTCTTC
-	TRBV18	TRBJ1-1	TRBD1	CASGTGRNTEAFF	TGTGCCAGCGGGACAGGGAGGAACACTGAAGCTTTCTTT
-	TRBV28	TRBJ1-1	TRBD1	CASRKPGQGRRGAEAFF	TGTGCCAGCCGCAAGCCGGGACAGGGTCGGAGGGGCGCTGAAGCTTTCTTT
-	TRBV4-3	TRBJ2-2	-	CASSFAPGAPGELFF	TGCGCCAGCAGTTTCGCGCCCGGGGCCCCCGGGGAGCTGTTTTTT
-	TRBV7-9	TRBJ2-7	TRBD2	CASSHGTSGRDSEQYF	TGTGCCAGCAGCCATGGGACTAGCGGGAGGGATAGCGAGCAGTACTTC
-	TRBV9	TRBJ2-3	TRBD2	CASSVEGLAGTDTQYF	TGTGCCAGCAGCGTAGAGGGACTAGCGGGGACAGATACGCAGTATTTT
-	TRBV14	TRBJ2-1	-	CASSQDRDRHNEQFF	TGTGCCAGCAGCCAAGATAGGGATCGGCACAATGAGCAGTTCTTC
-	TRBV5-1	TRBJ1-2	-	CASSFTGQNYGYTF	TGCGCCAGCAGCTTCACAGGACAAAACTATGGCTACACCTTC
-	TRBV28	TRBJ2-7	-	CASSSSAYEQYF	TGTGCCAGCAGTTCCTCAGCCTACGAGCAGTACTTC
few	TRBV6-1	TRBJ2-4	TRBD1	CASSEGQGLSLGIQYF	TGTGCCAGCAGTGAAGGACAGGGTTTATCGTTGGGCATTCAGTACTTC
-	TRBV15	TRBJ2-2	TRBD2	CATSRATSGIAGELFF	TGTGCCACCAGCAGAGCGACTAGCGGGATTGCCGGGGAGCTGTTTTTT
-	TRBV15	TRBJ2-1	-	CATSRDYGGREQFF	TGTGCCACCAGCAGAGATTACGGGGGCAGAGAGCAGTTCTTC
-	TRBV27	TRBJ2-3	-	CASSFSADTQYF	TGTGCCAGCAGTTTTTCCGCAGATACGCAGTATTTT
-	TRBV4-1	TRBJ2-2	-	CASSLRLFGAARDTGELFF	TGCGCCAGCAGCTTAAGGCTTTTCGGGGCAGCTCGGGACACCGGGGAGCTGTTTTTT
-	TRBV5-1	TRBJ2-5	TRBD1	CASSLEAGQGGETQYF	TGCGCCAGCAGCCTGGAGGCGGGACAGGGCGGCGAGACCCAGTACTTC
-	TRBV6-6	TRBJ2-1	-	CASIPGHTAYNEQFF	TGTGCCAGCATCCCGGGACATACCGCTTACAATGAGCAGTTCTTC
-	TRBV7-3	TRBJ2-7	TRBD1	CASSSDRERRYF	TGTGCCAGCAGCTCGGACAGGGAGAGGCGGTACTTC